A selection of T cell receptor beta chains follows, all from one sample in a study of blood T cell repertoires in COVID-19. The protocol was immunoSEQ multiplex PCR, while the TCRdb copy is restricted to in-frame clones and leaves out a portion. Counted here are tens of thousands of clones, roughly 90% occurring once; the ten biggest clones make up more than 13%. The sequenced material came from peripheral blood. The receptors stem from a human donor with active COVID-19. The donor label of this sample is uncertain. CDR3s include the opening cysteine and the closing phenylalanine or tryptophan. A D gene is named only where the DNA matches it firmly. Only part of the rows carry a size: once, few, many, or a class if the clone is expanded.

V gene	D gene	J gene	clone size	CDR3 protein	CDR3 DNA
TRBV5-4	TRBD1	TRBJ1-4	.	CASSLQGWDTNEKLFF	TGTGCCAGCAGCTTACAGGGGTGGGATACTAATGAAAAACTGTTTTTT
TRBV7-6	.	TRBJ1-1	.	CASSVDSLNTEAFF	TGTGCCAGCAGCGTCGACAGCCTGAACACTGAAGCTTTCTTT
TRBV27	TRBD2	TRBJ2-6	.	CASSPSGSGANVLTF	TGTGCCAGCAGTCCTAGCGGGTCTGGGGCCAACGTCCTGACTTTC
TRBV4-1	TRBD1	TRBJ2-7	once	CASSQGTGIPYEQYF	TGCGCCAGCAGCCAAGGGACAGGCATACCCTACGAGCAGTACTTC
TRBV7-9	.	TRBJ1-4	.	CASSLDGTRNEKLFF	TGTGCCAGCAGCTTAGACGGGACACGGAATGAAAAACTGTTTTTT
TRBV10-3	.	TRBJ1-1	.	CAIGKGDGAEAFF	TGTGCCATCGGTAAGGGAGATGGAGCTGAAGCTTTCTTT
TRBV10-3	TRBD1	TRBJ1-2	.	CAIRDSGTGIYGYTF	TGTGCCATCAGAGACTCCGGGACAGGGATCTATGGCTACACCTTC
TRBV6-1	.	TRBJ1-6	.	CASSDLTEYSPLHF	TGTGCCAGCAGTGATCTGACAGAATACTCACCCCTCCACTTT
TRBV6-5	.	TRBJ1-2	.	CASSFQGWDYGYTF	TGTGCCAGCAGTTTTCAGGGGTGGGACTATGGCTACACCTTC
TRBV29-1	.	TRBJ1-3	once	CSVAPQGLAGNTIYF	TGCAGCGTCGCCCCACAGGGTTTAGCTGGAAACACCATATATTTT
TRBV10-1	TRBD1	TRBJ1-5	.	CASSHKDRVGTHSNQPQHF	TGCGCCAGCAGCCACAAGGACAGGGTGGGGACCCATAGCAATCAGCCCCAGCATTTT
TRBV6-2/TRBV6-3	TRBD1	TRBJ2-7	.	CASSPPGQGSIYEQYF	TGTGCCAGCAGTCCCCCGGGACAGGGATCGATCTACGAGCAGTACTTC
TRBV9	TRBD1	TRBJ2-7	once	CASSVALRDRISYEQYF	TGTGCCAGCAGCGTAGCCCTCCGGGACAGGATCTCCTACGAGCAGTACTTC
TRBV28	.	TRBJ1-5	few	CASSPLHGVQPQHF	TGTGCCAGCAGTCCTCTACACGGAGTTCAGCCCCAGCATTTT
TRBV5-4	.	TRBJ1-2	.	CASSIGGGAYGYTF	TGTGCCAGCAGCATAGGCGGTGGGGCCTATGGCTACACCTTC
TRBV7-9	.	TRBJ1-2	.	CASSLGSGGGYTF	TGTGCCAGCAGCTTAGGCTCAGGAGGCGGCTACACCTTC
TRBV7-2	TRBD1	TRBJ2-1	few	CASSHLIGTEYNEQFF	TGTGCCAGCAGCCATTTAATCGGGACAGAGTACAATGAGCAGTTCTTC